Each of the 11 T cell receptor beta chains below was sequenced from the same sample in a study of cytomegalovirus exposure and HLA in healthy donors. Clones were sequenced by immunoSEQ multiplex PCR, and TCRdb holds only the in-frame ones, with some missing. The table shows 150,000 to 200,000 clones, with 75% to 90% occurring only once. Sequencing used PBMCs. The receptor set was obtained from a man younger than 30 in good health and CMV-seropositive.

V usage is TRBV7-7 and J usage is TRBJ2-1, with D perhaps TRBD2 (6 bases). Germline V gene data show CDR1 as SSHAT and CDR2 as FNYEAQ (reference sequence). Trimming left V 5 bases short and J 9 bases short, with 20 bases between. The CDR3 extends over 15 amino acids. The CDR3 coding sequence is TGTGCCAGCAGCCCAAGACTAGACGGGGCCCCTGAGCAGTTCTTC. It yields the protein CASSPRLDGAPEQFF.

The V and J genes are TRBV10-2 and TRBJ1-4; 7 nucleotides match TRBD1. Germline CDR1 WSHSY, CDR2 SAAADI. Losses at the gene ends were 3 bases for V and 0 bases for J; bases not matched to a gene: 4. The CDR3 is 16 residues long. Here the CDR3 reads CASSEGQDTTNEKLFF. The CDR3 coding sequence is TGCGCCAGCAGTGAAGGACAGGACACAACTAATGAAAAACTGTTTTTT.

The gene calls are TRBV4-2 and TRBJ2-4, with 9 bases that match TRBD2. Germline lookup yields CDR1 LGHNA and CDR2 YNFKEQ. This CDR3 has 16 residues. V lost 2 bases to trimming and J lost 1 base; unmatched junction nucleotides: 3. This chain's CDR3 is CASSQLSGSAKNIQYF. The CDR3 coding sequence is TGTGCCAGCAGCCAACTTAGCGGGAGCGCCAAAAACATTCAGTACTTC.

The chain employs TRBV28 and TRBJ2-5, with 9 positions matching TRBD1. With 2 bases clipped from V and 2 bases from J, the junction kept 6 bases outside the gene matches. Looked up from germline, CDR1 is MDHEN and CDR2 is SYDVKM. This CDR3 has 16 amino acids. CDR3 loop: CASSLTGTGPQETQYF. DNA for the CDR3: TGTGCCAGCAGTTTAACCGGGACAGGGCCGCAAGAGACCCAGTACTTC.

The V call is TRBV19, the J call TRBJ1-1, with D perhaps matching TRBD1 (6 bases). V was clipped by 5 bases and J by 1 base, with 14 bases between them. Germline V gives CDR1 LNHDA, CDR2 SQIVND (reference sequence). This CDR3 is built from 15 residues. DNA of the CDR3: TGTGCCAGTAGTCCGGCCGGCAGGGGGAACACTGAAGCTTTCTTT. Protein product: CASSPAGRGNTEAFF.

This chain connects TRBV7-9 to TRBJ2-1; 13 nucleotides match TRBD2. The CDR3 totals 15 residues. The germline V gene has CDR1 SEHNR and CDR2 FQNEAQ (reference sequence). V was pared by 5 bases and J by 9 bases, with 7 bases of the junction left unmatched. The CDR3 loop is CASSPLAGGPLEQFF. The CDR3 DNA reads TGTGCCAGCAGCCCACTAGCGGGAGGGCCCCTTGAGCAGTTCTTC. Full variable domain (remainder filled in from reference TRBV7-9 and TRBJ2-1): DTGVSQNPRHKITKRGQNVTFRCDPISEHNRLYWYRQTLGQGPEFLTYFQNEAQLEKSRLLSDRFSAERPKGSFSTLEIQRTEQGDSAMYLCASSPLAGGPLEQFFGPGTRLTVL.

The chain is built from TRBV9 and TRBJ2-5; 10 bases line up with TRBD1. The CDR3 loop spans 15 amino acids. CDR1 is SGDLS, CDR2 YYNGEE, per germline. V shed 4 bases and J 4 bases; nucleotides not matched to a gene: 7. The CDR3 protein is CASSLRTGGTETQYF. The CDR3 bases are TGTGCCAGCAGCCTACGGACAGGGGGGACAGAGACCCAGTACTTC.

In nucleotides, the CDR3 is TGTGCCAGCAGCTCATGGGAGTCCTCCTACGAGCAGTACTTC. Amino acids: CASSSWESSYEQYF. The J gene is TRBJ2-7, the V gene TRBV11-2; D perhaps matches TRBD2 (5 bases). CDR1 and CDR2 from the germline V gene are SGHAT and FQNNGV. V gave up 4 bases and J gave up 0 bases, with 10 bases separating them. The CDR3 is 14 amino acids.

The CDR3 sequence is CASSVAGQSTDTQYF. In DNA, the CDR3 is TGTGCCAGCAGCGTAGCAGGACAGAGCACAGATACGCAGTATTTT. The genes are TRBV9 and TRBJ2-3; D is perhaps TRBD1 (6 bases). V was pared by 0 bases and J by 0 bases, with 8 bases between. The CDR3 runs to 15 residues. Looked up from germline, CDR1 is SGDLS and CDR2 is YYNGEE. The full variable domain, in which reference TRBV9 and TRBJ2-3 provide the parts outside the CDR3, is DSGVTQTPKHLITATGQRVTLRCSPRSGDLSVYWYQQSLDQGLQFLIQYYNGEERAKGNILERFSAQQFPDLHSELNLSSLELGDSALYFCASSVAGQSTDTQYFGPGTRLTVL.

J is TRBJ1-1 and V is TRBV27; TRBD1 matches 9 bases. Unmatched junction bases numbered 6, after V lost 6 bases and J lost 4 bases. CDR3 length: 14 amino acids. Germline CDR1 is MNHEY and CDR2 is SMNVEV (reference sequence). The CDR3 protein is CASSRDRVGTEAFF. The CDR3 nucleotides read TGTGCCAGCAGCCGGGACAGGGTGGGCACTGAAGCTTTCTTT.

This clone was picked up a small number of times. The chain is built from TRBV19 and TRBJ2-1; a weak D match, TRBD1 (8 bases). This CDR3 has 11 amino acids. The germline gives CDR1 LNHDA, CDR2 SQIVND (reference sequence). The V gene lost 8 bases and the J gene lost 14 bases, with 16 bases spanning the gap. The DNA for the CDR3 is TGTGCCAGTGGGAGCGGGACAGGAAAGTTCTTC. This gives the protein CASGSGTGKFF.